One and the same sample provided the 12 T cell receptor beta chains below, sequenced in a study of radiotherapy plus CTLA-4 blockade in lung cancer. Libraries were prepared by immunoSEQ multiplex PCR; TCRdb keeps only in-frame clonotypes and omits some of them. The table has some 43,000 clones, around 86% seen once. Sequencing was performed on peripheral blood, taken from a patient treated with radiotherapy plus ipilimumab. These receptors originate from a human donor with non-small cell lung cancer who had stable disease on radiotherapy plus ipilimumab.

This clone has just a few counts. The V gene is TRBV30, the J gene TRBJ2-7; D not certain. V dropped 6 bases and J dropped 3 bases, with 12 bases sitting between them. Germline CDR1 and CDR2: GTSNPN and SVGIG (reference sequence). This CDR3 is built from 12 residues. CDR3 residues: CACQPGGYEQYF. CDR3 nucleotide sequence: TGTGCCTGCCAACCTGGCGGCTACGAGCAGTACTTC.

This clone came up a few times. This chain joins TRBV19 and TRBJ2-7; D might be TRBD1 (6 bases). Germline assignment: CDR1 LNHDA and CDR2 SQIVND (reference sequence). V lost 5 bases to trimming and J lost 6 bases, with 14 bases between them. This CDR3 spans 13 amino acids. The CDR3 here is CASSLRQGSEQYF. The CDR3 DNA reads as TGTGCCAGTAGTCTGAGGCAGGGGAGCGAGCAGTACTTC.

The V and J genes are TRBV18 and TRBJ2-3, with 9 bases aligning to TRBD2. Trimming removed 3 bases from V and 6 bases from J; junction bases left unmatched: 13. The germline V gene encodes CDR1 KGHSH and CDR2 LQKENI. The CDR3 extends over 17 amino acids. In DNA form, the CDR3 reads TGTGCCAGCTCACCCTCCCCGACTAGCGGAGTTGGGGATACGCAGTATTTT. Translation: CASSPSPTSGVGDTQYF.

The gene calls are TRBV19 and TRBJ1-2; the match to TRBD1 covers 7 bases. The germline V gene has CDR1 LNHDA and CDR2 SQIVND (reference sequence). V shed 3 bases, J shed 0 bases, and the junction held 13 bases outside the gene matches. This CDR3 comprises 18 residues. CDR3 amino acids: CASSISTGTESPNYGYTF. The DNA for the CDR3 is TGTGCCAGTAGTATTTCGACAGGGACGGAGTCACCTAACTATGGCTACACCTTC.

The chain joins TRBV15 to TRBJ1-1, with a possible D match to TRBD1 (5 bases). Trimming took 1 base from V and 4 from J, leaving 10 bases between them. Per the germline V gene, CDR1 is LNHNV and CDR2 is YYDKDF (reference sequence). There are 14 residues in the CDR3. CDR3 amino acids: CATSRAGEATEAFF. CDR3 bases: TGTGCCACCAGCAGAGCGGGGGAAGCCACTGAAGCTTTCTTT.

The rearrangement uses TRBV11-3 and TRBJ1-1, with 8 bases matching TRBD1. Germline values: CDR1 SGHNT, CDR2 YENEEA. V lost 5 bases and J lost 7; bases outside the gene matches: 9. This CDR3 spans 14 amino acids. This CDR3 is CASSGRGHPFEAFF. Written as DNA, the CDR3 is TGTGCCAGCAGCGGCAGGGGGCATCCCTTTGAAGCTTTCTTT.

V is TRBV18 and J is TRBJ2-7, with D perhaps matching TRBD2 (7 bases). This CDR3 region has 15 residues. Germline V gene sequence: CDR1 KGHSH, CDR2 LQKENI. V was trimmed by 0 bases and J by 3 bases, leaving 12 bases between them. The CDR3 spells CASSPPGASGYEQYF. In nucleotides, the CDR3 is TGTGCCAGCTCACCACCGGGGGCTAGCGGCTACGAGCAGTACTTC. The variable domain in full, completed from reference TRBV18 and TRBJ2-7, reads NAGVMQNPRHLVRRRGQEARLRCSPMKGHSHVYWYRQLPEEGLKFMVYLQKENIIDESGMPKERFSAEFPKEGPSILRIQQVVRGDSAAYFCASSPPGASGYEQYFGPGTRLTVT.

The chain uses TRBV9 and TRBJ2-7; D is possibly TRBD2 (5 bases). Germline CDR1 is SGDLS and CDR2 is YYNGEE. The CDR3 loop spans 15 amino acids. Trimming took 0 bases from V and 0 from J, leaving 10 bases between them. CDR3 sequence reads: CASSVGSGSSYEQYF. CDR3 sequence (DNA): TGTGCCAGCAGCGTAGGAAGCGGAAGCTCCTACGAGCAGTACTTC.

The chain combines TRBV7-2 with TRBJ2-2, with 7 bases identical to TRBD1. V was clipped by 5 bases and J by 3 bases; unmatched bases: 6. This CDR3 region has 15 residues. Per germline, CDR1 SGHTA and CDR2 FQGNSA. The CDR3 DNA is TGTGCCAGCAGCCGACGACAGGGCGACACCGGGGAGCTGTTTTTT. Translation: CASSRRQGDTGELFF.

V is TRBV14 and J is TRBJ2-2; D remains ambiguous. V was trimmed by 6 bases and J by 7 bases, leaving 12 bases between them. Germline assignment: CDR1 SGHDN and CDR2 FVKESK. The CDR3 length is 13 residues. The CDR3 DNA follows: TGTGCCAGCAGACAACAGCGAGGCGGGGAGCTGTTTTTT. It yields the protein CASRQQRGGELFF.

The CDR3 coding sequence is TGTGCCAGCAGTTTGGGCAGGGGCCTAACCGGGGAGCTGTTTTTT. Encoded protein: CASSLGRGLTGELFF. The rearrangement uses TRBV28 and TRBJ2-2, with D possibly TRBD1 on 6 matching bases. Trimming took 3 bases from V and 5 from J, leaving 13 bases between them. Germline-derived CDR1 and CDR2 are MDHEN and SYDVKM. The CDR3 is 15 amino acids.

The chain recombines TRBV5-4 with TRBJ2-7; TRBD2 matches 13 bases. Germline loops: CDR1 SGHNT, CDR2 YYREEE (reference sequence). This CDR3 is 15 amino acids long. J gave up 5 bases and V 1 base, and 3 bases lay outside the gene matches. CDR3 amino acids: CASSLTSGRGNEQYF. DNA for the CDR3: TGTGCCAGCAGCTTGACTAGCGGGAGGGGGAACGAGCAGTACTTC.